The present TCR beta chain was sequenced within a study of chemoradiotherapy in HPV16-positive cancers. Whole-study results and caveats: HPV-specific T cells were functionally defined from only two HPV16-positive patients.

As regards this clone: Its target is unknown.

Germline assignment: CDR1 LNHDA and CDR2 SQIVND (reference sequence). The CDR3 is 14 residues long. Trimming took 3 bases from V and 2 from J, leaving 8 bases between them. Repeated repertoire sampling spanned the course of chemoradiotherapy. Clones were sequenced by immunoSEQ multiplex PCR, and TCRdb holds only the in-frame ones, with some missing. The table has about 12,000 clones, 89% seen once. The chain is built from TRBV19 and TRBJ2-1; D is uncertain. The specimen was blood, collected from a patient who underwent chemoradiotherapy. The TCR comes from a human donor with HPV-associated anogenital cancer. As DNA, the CDR3 is TGTGCCAGTAGTATCGGTAGTACCTACAATGAGCAGTTCTTC. Translated: CASSIGSTYNEQFF. The whole variable domain, filled in from reference TRBV19 and TRBJ2-1, reads DGGITQSPKYLFRKEGQNVTLSCEQNLNHDAMYWYRQDPGQGLRLIYYSQIVNDFQKGDIAEGYSVSREKKESFPLTVTSAQKNPTAFYLCASSIGSTYNEQFFGPGTRLTVL.